A single sample is the source of the 26 T cell receptor beta chains below, sequenced in a study of blood T cells in healthy people across ages. Then a second PCR, running roughly 7 to 11 cycles, was carried out with a sample-barcoded 5' primer and a J-beta primer mix. TCRdb re-analysed the 5' RACE reads in MiXCR, keeping a single row per CDR3 protein. The top ten clones hold roughly 18% of a sample with around 790,000 distinct CDR3 sequences, around 43% of them seen once. What was sequenced was blood. All receptors come from a man aged 60 to 75 in good health.

The chain has TRBV28 and TRBJ1-1, with D uncertain. V dropped 6 bases and J dropped 3 bases, with 8 bases sitting between them. The CDR3 is 12 residues long. Germline loops: CDR1 MDHEN, CDR2 SYDVKM. The CDR3 loop reads CASRNSHTEAFF. In nucleotides, the CDR3 is TGTGCCAGCAGAAACAGCCACACTGAAGCTTTCTTT.

This clonotype was counted a single time. V gene TRBV20-1 combines with J gene TRBJ1-4; D is uncertain. Trimming removed 5 bases at V and 4 bases at J, with 11 bases between. The CDR3 is 13 amino acids. Germline V gene data show CDR1 as DFQATT and CDR2 as SNEGSKA (reference sequence). CDR3: CSAPVGGNEKLFF. The CDR3 nucleotides are TGCAGTGCTCCCGTGGGTGGTAATGAAAAACTGTTTTTT.

The chain couples TRBV20-1 to TRBJ1-6, with 12 bases lining up with TRBD1. The J segment lost 7 bases and the V segment lost 0 bases, leaving 13 bases of the junction unmatched. Germline loops: CDR1 DFQATT, CDR2 SNEGSKA (reference sequence). The CDR3 is 19 amino acids. CDR3 sequence (DNA): TGCAGTGCTAGAGACCCGGGACAGGGGGCCGGCGGTTGGAATTCACCCCTCCACTTT. Translated, it gives CSARDPGQGAGGWNSPLHF.

V and J are TRBV29-1 and TRBJ2-4; 8 nucleotides align to TRBD2. The CDR3 contains 15 residues. The germline gives CDR1 SQVTM, CDR2 ANQGSEA. J lost 8 bases, V lost 1 base, and 10 bases had no gene match. CDR3 nucleotide sequence: TGCAGCGTTGAAGTTTCCGGCACGGGAGGGGACATTCAGTACTTC. It is translated as CSVEVSGTGGDIQYF.

The chain carries TRBV5-6 and TRBJ2-4; 7 bases line up with TRBD1. V trimming: 4 bases; J trimming: 6 bases; junction bases outside the gene matches: 7. The length of the CDR3 is 14 residues. Germline CDR1 reads SGHDT; CDR2 reads YYEEEE. CDR3 residues: CASSLFRQGNIQYF. The CDR3 DNA reads TGTGCCAGCAGCCTATTCCGACAGGGAAACATTCAGTACTTC.

The chain links TRBV6-2 or TRBV6-3 to TRBJ2-1, with D unresolved. CDR1 is MNHEY and CDR2 is SVGEGT in the germline V gene. This CDR3 spans 12 amino acids. Trimming removed 3 bases at V and 5 bases at J, with 5 bases between. The CDR3 DNA reads as TGTGCCAGCAGTTATGACGACAATGAGCAGTTCTTC. It yields the protein CASSYDDNEQFF.

This clonotype was seen a few times. The rearrangement links TRBV20-1 to TRBJ2-3; D remains ambiguous. The CDR3 sequence is 13 residues long. V shed 0 bases and J shed 1 base, with 5 bases lying between them. Germline CDR1 and CDR2: DFQATT and SNEGSKA (reference sequence). The DNA for the CDR3 is TGCAGTGCTAGAGAGGTCGGCACAGATACGCAGTATTTT. Translating it yields CSAREVGTDTQYF.

This clonotype occurred many times. The chain carries TRBV7-2 and TRBJ2-7; tentative D call: TRBD1 (6 bases). The CDR3 is 12 amino acids. Trimming removed 4 bases from V and 3 bases from J, with 7 bases in between. CDR1 and CDR2 (germline): SGHTA, FQGNSA. In DNA form, the CDR3 reads TGTGCCAGCAGCTCGACAGGCTACGAGCAGTACTTC. This codes for CASSSTGYEQYF.

The CDR3 sequence: CASSLGRVVGYEQYF. The CDR3, as DNA: TGTGCCAGCAGCTTAGGAAGGGTGGTCGGCTACGAGCAGTACTTC. The chain employs TRBV7-2 and TRBJ2-7; D gene unclear. The V gene lost 1 base and the J gene lost 3 bases, with 13 bases spanning the gap. Looked up from germline, CDR1 is SGHTA and CDR2 is FQGNSA. The CDR3 loop spans 15 amino acids. Supplemented by reference TRBV7-2 and TRBJ2-7, the full variable domain reads GAGVSQSPSNKVTEKGKDVELRCDPISGHTALYWYRQSLGQGLEFLIYFQGNSAPDKSGLPSDRFSAERTGGSVSTLTIQRTQQEDSAVYLCASSLGRVVGYEQYFGPGTRLTVT.

The chain employs TRBV28 and TRBJ1-2; maybe TRBD1 (6 bases). The CDR3 consists of 13 residues. Trimming cost V 7 bases and J 4 bases, with 13 bases left between them. The germline V gene has CDR1 MDHEN and CDR2 SYDVKM. The CDR3 loop is CASTRGGIYGYTF. In DNA form, the CDR3 reads TGTGCCAGCACCAGGGGAGGGATCTATGGCTACACCTTC.

This sequence joins TRBV13 and TRBJ2-7; D is perhaps TRBD1 (6 bases). V was shortened by 5 bases and J by 5 bases, with 19 bases between the two germline ends. The CDR3 contains 15 residues. CDR1 and CDR2 (germline): PRHDT, FYEKMQ (reference sequence). The chain's CDR3 is CASSMRQVSLDEQYF. The CDR3 DNA follows: TGTGCCAGCAGCATGAGACAGGTTTCTCTCGACGAGCAGTACTTC.

This clonotype was recorded a few times. J is TRBJ2-1 and V is TRBV18, with D tentatively TRBD1 or TRBD2 (6 bases each). The CDR3 spans 18 residues. Trimming stripped 2 bases from V and 8 bases from J, with 25 bases between. Germline assignment: CDR1 KGHSH and CDR2 LQKENI. The CDR3 loop is CASSPWAIGGTPRHEQFF. The CDR3 region has the DNA TGTGCCAGCTCACCATGGGCGATAGGGGGGACCCCCCGTCATGAGCAGTTCTTC.

The sample holds many counts of this clonotype. The rearrangement joins TRBV28 to TRBJ1-4, with a weak D call TRBD1 (5 bases). V lost 3 bases to trimming and J lost 7 bases, with 27 bases between them. The germline V gene has CDR1 MDHEN and CDR2 SYDVKM. The CDR3 totals 19 residues. The CDR3 protein is CASSFSTLEGTGTREKLFF. The CDR3 region has the DNA TGTGCCAGCAGTTTCTCCACCCTGGAAGGGACCGGGACTCGTGAAAAACTGTTTTTT.

For this clonotype: A junction end diverges from the germline sequence, so it may reflect a read error. The chain carries TRBV7-2 and TRBJ2-1, with unresolved D. Germline CDR1 is SGHTA and CDR2 is FQGNSA. This CDR3 is 13 amino acids long. CDR3: CASSPRGYNAQFF. The DNA of the CDR3 is TGTGCCAGCAGCCCCCGTGGGTACAATGCGCAGTTCTTC. The full variable domain, completed using reference TRBV7-2 and TRBJ2-1, is GAGVSQSPSNKVTEKGKDVELRCDPISGHTALYWYRQSLGQGLEFLIYFQGNSAPDKSGLPSDRFSAERTGGSVSTLTIQRTQQEDSAVYLCASSPRGYNAQFFGPGTRLTVL.

A note on this clonotype: This may arise from a read error, as a much more abundant clone is one base away. The chain couples TRBV7-2 to TRBJ2-5, with 8 positions matching TRBD2. J was trimmed by 11 bases and V by 1 base; bases with no gene match: 9. The CDR3 has 14 residues. Looked up from germline, CDR1 is SGHTA and CDR2 is FQGNSA. This CDR3 reads CASSLGLTSDEQYF. The CDR3, as DNA: TGTGCCAGCAGCTTAGGTCTGACTAGCGATGAGCAGTACTTC.

V and J are TRBV12-3 or TRBV12-4 and TRBJ2-5, with 8 bases lining up with TRBD2. This CDR3 spans 14 amino acids. Germline trimming cut 6 bases from V and 5 bases from J; bases unmatched to any gene: 8. CDR3 sequence: CASRGGERGETQYF. CDR3 bases: TGTGCCAGCAGGGGCGGCGAGCGGGGGGAGACCCAGTACTTC.

This chain links TRBV6-2 or TRBV6-3 with TRBJ1-6; the D is unclear. V gave up 6 bases and J gave up 7 bases, with 10 bases separating them. Per the germline V gene, CDR1 is MNHEY and CDR2 is SVGEGT. The CDR3 totals 13 residues. CDR3 region: CASRADGNSPLHF. The CDR3, as DNA: TGTGCCAGCAGAGCCGACGGGAATTCACCCCTCCACTTT.

CDR3 loop: CASSLELGNQETQYF. In nucleotides, the CDR3 is TGTGCCAGCAGCCTAGAATTGGGGAACCAAGAGACCCAGTACTTC. The rearrangement links TRBV7-9 to TRBJ2-5; D is unresolved. Trimming took off 5 bases at V and 0 bases at J, with 13 bases between the two ends. The CDR3 spans 15 residues. The V gene's germline CDR1 is SEHNR and CDR2 FQNEAQ (reference sequence).

This chain uses TRBV14 with TRBJ2-1, with D possibly being TRBD1 (6 bases). The germline V gene encodes CDR1 SGHDN and CDR2 FVKESK. With 4 bases removed from V and 11 bases from J, the gap between germline ends came to 21 bases. The CDR3 spans 15 residues. The CDR3 is CASSLTRDTPQQQFF. In DNA, the CDR3 is TGTGCCAGCAGCCTGACCCGGGACACCCCCCAGCAGCAGTTCTTC.

The chain has TRBV20-1 and TRBJ2-7; D is perhaps TRBD2 (6 bases). Germline V gives CDR1 DFQATT, CDR2 SNEGSKA (reference sequence). The CDR3 spans 15 residues. V shed 1 base and J shed 5 bases, with 18 bases lying between them. In DNA, the CDR3 is TGCAGTGCTAGAGGTGTGAAGGGGAGGAACGACGAGCAGTACTTC. This translates into CSARGVKGRNDEQYF.

This chain uses TRBV27 with TRBJ2-3; 13 bases align to TRBD2. Germline V gene lookup returns CDR1 MNHEY and CDR2 SMNVEV (reference sequence). The CDR3 extends over 20 amino acids. With V trimmed by 1 base and J by 0 bases, 10 bases remained unmatched. As DNA, the CDR3 is TGTGCCAGCAGTTTATTCCCCGGACTAGCGGGGGATCGTAGCACAGATACGCAGTATTTT. Amino acids: CASSLFPGLAGDRSTDTQYF.

The V call is TRBV30, the J call TRBJ2-7; a possible D gene is TRBD1 (6 bases). Germline CDR1 reads GTSNPN; CDR2 reads SVGIG (reference sequence). The CDR3 is 11 residues long. V was clipped by 5 bases and J by 3 bases, with 8 bases between them. Written as DNA, the CDR3 is TGTGCCTGGGGCAGGGGCTACGAGCAGTACTTC. It yields the protein CAWGRGYEQYF.

This clonotype has just a few counts. The J gene is TRBJ2-7, the V gene TRBV7-2, with D possibly called TRBD1 or TRBD2 (5 bases each). The CDR3 totals 12 residues. V lost 4 bases and J 6 bases, leaving 10 bases between the germline ends. Germline CDR1 SGHTA, CDR2 FQGNSA. The CDR3 nucleotides are TGTGCCAGCAGCTCGCTTGGGGGCGAGCAGTACTTC. It specifies CASSSLGGEQYF.

There are a few counts of this clonotype. This chain connects TRBV29-1 to TRBJ1-1; unclear D gene. The V and J ends lost 7 bases and 1 base respectively, with 13 bases between them. CDR1 SQVTM and CDR2 ANQGSEA come from the germline V gene. There are 13 residues in the CDR3. The CDR3 here is CSGKRRSNTEAFF. CDR3 coding DNA: TGCAGCGGGAAGAGGCGATCGAACACTGAAGCTTTCTTT.

The sample holds many counts of this clonotype. The chain has TRBV6-6 and TRBJ2-2; tentative D call: TRBD2 (5 bases). V was clipped by 7 bases and J by 7 bases, with 13 bases between them. The CDR3 extends over 13 amino acids. The V gene's germline CDR1 is MNHNY and CDR2 SVGAGI (reference sequence). CDR3 loop: CASKAGGVGELFF. The CDR3 coding sequence is TGTGCCAGCAAGGCGGGTGGGGTCGGGGAGCTGTTTTTT.

As to this clonotype: A much larger clone lies one base from this, so it may be a read error. CDR3 protein: CASRDRGANTGGLFF. The CDR3 DNA is TGTGCCAGCAGGGACAGGGGAGCGAACACCGGGGGGCTGTTTTTT. This sequence joins TRBV6-2 or TRBV6-3 and TRBJ2-2; TRBD1 matches at 9 bases. The CDR3 has 15 amino acids. Germline V lookup: CDR1 MNHEY, CDR2 SVGEGT.